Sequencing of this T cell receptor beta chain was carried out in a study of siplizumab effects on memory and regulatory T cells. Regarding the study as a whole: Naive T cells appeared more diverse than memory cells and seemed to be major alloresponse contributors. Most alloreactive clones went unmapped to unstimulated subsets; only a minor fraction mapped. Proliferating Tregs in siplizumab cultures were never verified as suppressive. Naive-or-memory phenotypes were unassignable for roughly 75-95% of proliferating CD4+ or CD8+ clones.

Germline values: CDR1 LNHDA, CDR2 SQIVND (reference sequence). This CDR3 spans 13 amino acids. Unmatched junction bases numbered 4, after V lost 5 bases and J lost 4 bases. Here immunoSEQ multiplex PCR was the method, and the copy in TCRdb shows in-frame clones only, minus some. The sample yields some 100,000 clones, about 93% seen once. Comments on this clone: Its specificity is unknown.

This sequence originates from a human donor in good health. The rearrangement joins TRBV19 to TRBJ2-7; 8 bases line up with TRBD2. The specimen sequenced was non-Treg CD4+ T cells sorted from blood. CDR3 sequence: CASSRREEYEQYF. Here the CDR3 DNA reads TGTGCCAGTAGTCGGCGGGAGGAGTACGAGCAGTACTTC.